These 9 T cell receptor beta chains were sequenced from one sample in a study of blood T cell repertoires in COVID-19. TCRdb's table, derived via immunoSEQ multiplex PCR, lists solely in-frame clones and lacks some. This table holds 410,000 or so clones, about 88% found once. Sequenced: peripheral blood. These receptors originate from a woman aged 40 to 49 with COVID-19, enrolled during active disease.

This clone has only a few counts. This CDR3 is also generated by other DNA sequences in the sample. The chain recombines TRBV5-4 with TRBJ1-5; the D gene is possibly TRBD1 (6 bases). Trimming shortened V by 5 bases and J by 0 bases, and 9 bases separated the two germline ends. The CDR3 extends over 14 amino acids. CDR1 and CDR2 from the germline V gene are SGHNT and YYREEE (reference sequence). CDR3 sequence: CASSPDSSNQPQHF. The DNA of the CDR3 is TGTGCCAGCAGTCCGGACAGTAGCAATCAGCCCCAGCATTTT.

This rearrangement joins TRBV27 to TRBJ2-2, with a possible D match to TRBD1 (6 bases). CDR3 size: 15 residues. Looked up from germline, CDR1 is MNHEY and CDR2 is SMNVEV (reference sequence). Trimming stripped 5 bases from V and 1 base from J, with 11 bases between. CDR3 amino acids: CASSTAGENTGELFF. The CDR3 DNA sequence: TGTGCCAGCAGTACAGCAGGGGAGAACACCGGGGAGCTGTTTTTT.

This chain uses TRBV7-9 with TRBJ1-1; 10 nucleotides match TRBD1. Germline assignment: CDR1 SEHNR and CDR2 FQNEAQ (reference sequence). V was clipped by 5 bases and J by 5 bases; unmatched bases: 11. CDR3 length equals 16 residues. The CDR3 loop is CASSRPGTGDGTEAFF. The CDR3 DNA is TGTGCCAGCAGCCGTCCCGGGACAGGGGACGGTACTGAAGCTTTCTTT. Full variable domain (rest looked up from reference TRBV7-9 and TRBJ1-1): DTGVSQNPRHKITKRGQNVTFRCDPISEHNRLYWYRQTLGQGPEFLTYFQNEAQLEKSRLLSDRFSAERPKGSFSTLEIQRTEQGDSAMYLCASSRPGTGDGTEAFFGQGTRLTVV.

V usage is TRBV24-1 and J usage is TRBJ1-4, with 9 bases aligning to TRBD1. This CDR3 comprises 16 residues. V gave up 5 bases and J gave up 4 bases; unmatched junction bases: 7. Germline lookup yields CDR1 KGHDR and CDR2 SFDVKD. The CDR3 DNA sequence: TGTGCCACCAGTGGCAGCCGGGACAGGGATAATGAAAAACTGTTTTTT. Amino acids: CATSGSRDRDNEKLFF.

V is TRBV11-2 and J is TRBJ1-4; D is possibly TRBD1 (6 bases). V lost 5 bases and J 5 bases, leaving 12 bases between the germline ends. CDR1 and CDR2 (germline): SGHAT, FQNNGV. There are 14 residues in the CDR3. The CDR3 spells CASSRDRINEKLFF. CDR3 in DNA: TGTGCCAGCAGCCGAGACAGGATAAATGAAAAACTGTTTTTT.

The rearrangement uses TRBV10-3 and TRBJ1-6, with 10 bases lining up with TRBD1. The CDR3 runs 15 residues. CDR1 and CDR2 (germline): ENHRY, SYGVKD. Unmatched junction bases numbered 6, after V lost 3 bases and J lost 10 bases. In nucleotides, the CDR3 is TGTGCCATCAGTGATCGGACAGGGGGTGGCTCACCCCTCCACTTT. It specifies CAISDRTGGGSPLHF.

V is TRBV21-1 and J is TRBJ2-1; the table's D gene call, TRBD2, was not cross checked with the DNA. TRBV21-1 is designated a pseudogene. The CDR3 is 13 residues long. Here the CDR3 DNA reads TGTGCCAGCAGCAAACTAGACTACAATGAGCAGTTCTTC. This sequence encodes CASSKLDYNEQFF.

The genes are TRBV3-1 (or the pseudogene TRBV3-2) and TRBJ2-7; 11 bases map to TRBD2. The germline V gene has CDR1 LGHDT and CDR2 YNNKEL (reference sequence). V was clipped by 2 bases and J by 4 bases; unmatched bases: 4. The CDR3 loop spans 15 amino acids. The CDR3 here is CASSQRTSGFYEQYF. The CDR3 DNA follows: TGTGCCAGCAGCCAACGGACTAGCGGGTTTTACGAGCAGTACTTC.

The V gene is TRBV4-3, the J gene TRBJ2-7, with TRBD1 matching 8 bases. Germline loops: CDR1 LGHNA, CDR2 YSLEER. Trimming cost V 1 base and J 3 bases; bases outside gene matches: 5. This CDR3 comprises 15 residues. DNA of the CDR3: TGCGCCAGCAGCCAAGGTTGGACAGGGATCTACGAGCAGTACTTC. It encodes CASSQGWTGIYEQYF.